This entry features one T cell receptor (beta chain) sequence. This entry belongs to a study of blood T cell repertoires in COVID-19. For the study at large: Sites in the United States, Italy and Spain provided acute and convalescent COVID-19 samples. From T cells, B-cell-depleted T cells, or PBMCs came the material, which was cDNA or gDNA.

Individuals aged about 18 to 89 years were recruited from 20 to 25 US areas. Cohort allocation depended upon clinical history that participants reported. Here immunoSEQ multiplex PCR was the method, and the copy in TCRdb shows in-frame clones only, minus some. The sample has about 280,000 clones, 85% seen once. The sequenced material came from PBMCs or T cells enriched from blood (not recorded which). The receptor was isolated from a woman in her 50s who had recovered from COVID-19.

The CDR3 sequence is CAGGQGYNEQFF. The CDR3 nucleotides read TGTGCGGGGGGACAGGGGTACAATGAGCAGTTCTTC. The chain recombines TRBV12-3 or TRBV12-4 with TRBJ2-1; 10 nucleotides align to TRBD1. The length of the CDR3 is 12 residues.